This is a list of T cell receptor beta chains from one sample in a study of T cells in Graves' hyperthyroidism and ophthalmopathy. Via MiXCR, TCRdb re-called the multiplex PCR reads, giving one row per CDR3 protein. This table holds over 450,000 distinct CDR3 sequences, roughly 17% found once. The sequenced sample was blood. Receptors originate from a woman aged 18-35 years with Graves' ophthalmopathy. The CDR3 runs from the conserved cysteine through the conserved F or W. The order of the fields is J gene, clone size, D gene, V gene, CDR3 DNA, CDR3 protein. D genes are given only for firm matches. Size is stated for part of the rows, as once, few or many counts, or as a class when the clone is expanded.

J: TRBJ1-1
size: many
D: .
V: TRBV5-1
DNA: TGCGCCAGCAGCTTGGACAGGGTGATGGACACTGAAGCTTTCTTT
CDR3: CASSLDRVMDTEAFF

J: TRBJ2-3
size: .
D: .
V: TRBV2
DNA: TGTGCCAGCAGTGAAAAACCGACGTTAGGGGGTAGGGATACGCAGTATTTT
CDR3: CASSEKPTLGGRDTQYF

J: TRBJ1-1
size: .
D: TRBD1
V: TRBV6-1
DNA: TGTGCCAGCAGTGAAGCTCTCCCACAGGGGGCCAGCACTGAAGCTTTCTTT
CDR3: CASSEALPQGASTEAFF

J: TRBJ2-3
size: many
D: TRBD2
V: TRBV6-2/TRBV6-3
DNA: TGTGCCAGCAGTCCTACTAGCGGGAGGGTCTTTAAGACAGATACGCAGTATTTT
CDR3: CASSPTSGRVFKTDTQYF

J: TRBJ1-6
size: .
D: .
V: TRBV3-1
DNA: TGTGCCAGCAGCCAAGATGGGGAACTTAATTCACCCCTCCACTTT
CDR3: CASSQDGELNSPLHF

J: TRBJ2-7
size: .
D: .
V: TRBV9
DNA: TGTGCCAGCAGCGACCGGGACATCTCCTACGAGCAGTACTTC
CDR3: CASSDRDISYEQYF

J: TRBJ1-2
size: .
D: TRBD1
V: TRBV11-2
DNA: TGTGCCAGCAGCTTCGGGACAGGGGTTGTTCTCTCCTTC
CDR3: CASSFGTGVVLSF

J: TRBJ2-7
size: .
D: .
V: TRBV13
DNA: TGTGCCAGCAGCCCGAGGCGGGACTCCTACGAGCAGTACTTC
CDR3: CASSPRRDSYEQYF

J: TRBJ2-1
size: many
D: TRBD1
V: TRBV18
DNA: TGTGCCAGCTCAGGCAGGGGGACGGGATACAATGAGCAGTTCTTC
CDR3: CASSGRGTGYNEQFF

J: TRBJ1-1
size: few
D: TRBD1
V: TRBV5-1
DNA: TGCGCCAGCTGGGACAGTCGGAACACTGAAGCTTTCTTT
CDR3: CASWDSRNTEAFF

J: TRBJ2-5
size: many
D: .
V: TRBV7-2
DNA: TGTGCCAGCAGCTTAGTATCCGTTTGGGGTAGTCTTTCCCAAGAGACCCAGTACTTC
CDR3: CASSLVSVWGSLSQETQYF

J: TRBJ2-3
size: many
D: TRBD1
V: TRBV30
DNA: TGTGCCTGGAGGGGGGACAGCCCCACAGATACGCAGTATTTT
CDR3: CAWRGDSPTDTQYF

J: TRBJ2-3
size: few
D: TRBD2
V: TRBV20-1
DNA: TGCAGTGTTTTAGCGGGAGCGGTGGATACGCAGTATTTT
CDR3: CSVLAGAVDTQYF

J: TRBJ2-7
size: few
D: TRBD1
V: TRBV19
DNA: TGTGCCAGTGGCCATGGGACAGGAGTCATCGAGCAGTACTTC
CDR3: CASGHGTGVIEQYF

J: TRBJ1-1
size: many
D: TRBD1
V: TRBV19
DNA: TGTGCCAGTAGTATCGCAGGGGGAGACACTGAAGCTTTCTTT
CDR3: CASSIAGGDTEAFF

J: TRBJ2-7
size: few
D: TRBD2
V: TRBV6-2/TRBV6-3
DNA: TGTGCCAGCAGTTACTCGCCAGCGAGCGGGAGCTATTACGAGCAGTACTTC
CDR3: CASSYSPASGSYYEQYF

J: TRBJ2-7
size: .
D: .
V: TRBV20-1
DNA: TGCAGTGCTATATCCCCGGGCCTAGTCTACGAGCAGTACTTC
CDR3: CSAISPGLVYEQYF

J: TRBJ1-1
size: few
D: .
V: TRBV29-1
DNA: TGCAGCGTCCCTGGGACTCGCCGTGGCACTGAAGCTTTCTTT
CDR3: CSVPGTRRGTEAFF

J: TRBJ1-1
size: .
D: .
V: TRBV6-6
DNA: TGTGCCAGCAGTTACTCGACCGGGACATATAACACTGAAGCTTTCTTT
CDR3: CASSYSTGTYNTEAFF

J: TRBJ2-1
size: many
D: .
V: TRBV5-1
DNA: TGCGCCAGCAGCTTGAGCCAAACCAGGGGTAATGAGCAGTTCTTC
CDR3: CASSLSQTRGNEQFF

J: TRBJ2-1
size: few
D: TRBD2
V: TRBV19
DNA: TGTGCCAGTAGTATGGATGGCCATCGGGCTAGCGGACTCTCTAGGGATGAGCAGTTCTTC
CDR3: CASSMDGHRASGLSRDEQFF

J: TRBJ2-5
size: .
D: .
V: TRBV2
DNA: TGTGCCAGCAGTGGTGGGGACCACCTGTACCAAGAGACCCAGTACTTC
CDR3: CASSGGDHLYQETQYF

J: TRBJ1-1
size: .
D: TRBD1
V: TRBV6-1
DNA: TGTGCCAGCAGTCCTGGGCCGGGACAGGGGAACACTGAAGCTTTCTTT
CDR3: CASSPGPGQGNTEAFF

J: TRBJ1-5
size: .
D: .
V: TRBV12-3/TRBV12-4
DNA: TGTGCCAGCAGGCCCACTGACTGGGATAGCAATCAGCCCCAGCATTTT
CDR3: CASRPTDWDSNQPQHF

J: TRBJ1-5
size: many
D: .
V: TRBV2
DNA: TGTGCCAGCCAAATGGAATATAGCAATCAGCCCCAGCATTTT
CDR3: CASQMEYSNQPQHF

J: TRBJ2-2
size: .
D: TRBD2
V: TRBV6-1
DNA: TGTGCCAGCAGTGAGCTAGCGGGGGCCTACACCGGGGAGCTGTTTTTT
CDR3: CASSELAGAYTGELFF

J: TRBJ1-2
size: many
D: TRBD1
V: TRBV6-1
DNA: TGTGCCAGCAGGGACCCCGGGACAGGACACCGAGAGAAAGGCTACACCTTC
CDR3: CASRDPGTGHREKGYTF

J: TRBJ1-3
size: many
D: .
V: TRBV7-9
DNA: TGTGCCAGCAGCCTCGGGAGGGCCCACTCTGGAAACACCATATATTTT
CDR3: CASSLGRAHSGNTIYF

J: TRBJ2-1
size: many
D: .
V: TRBV6-2/TRBV6-3
DNA: TGTGCCAGCAGTTATGGATCGGAGCTCGGTGAGCAGTTCTTC
CDR3: CASSYGSELGEQFF

J: TRBJ2-3
size: .
D: TRBD1
V: TRBV10-3
DNA: TGTGCCATCGGCCGGGACAGTATGACAGATACGCAGTATTTT
CDR3: CAIGRDSMTDTQYF

J: TRBJ2-3
size: .
D: TRBD2
V: TRBV5-1
DNA: TGCGCCAGCAGCTTCGAGCGGGAGTTAAGAAAGTATTTT
CDR3: CASSFERELRKYF

J: TRBJ2-7
size: .
D: TRBD2
V: TRBV3-1
DNA: TGTGCCAGCTGGGAAGATAAACCCACTAGCGGCAGCTCCTACGAGCAGTACTTC
CDR3: CASWEDKPTSGSSYEQYF

J: TRBJ2-5
size: few
D: .
V: TRBV20-1
DNA: TGCAGTGCGGAGGGGACTCTAGAGACCCAGTACTTC
CDR3: CSAEGTLETQYF

J: TRBJ2-3
size: few
D: TRBD1
V: TRBV5-6
DNA: TGTGCCAGCAGCTTGGGGGACAGGGTGGATACGCAGTATTTT
CDR3: CASSLGDRVDTQYF

J: TRBJ1-5
size: .
D: .
V: TRBV10-3
DNA: TGTGCCATCAGTGATCCGGTTAGCAATCAGCCCCAGCATTTT
CDR3: CAISDPVSNQPQHF

J: TRBJ1-3
size: .
D: .
V: TRBV19
DNA: TGTGCCAGTAGTATGTTGGTTTCTGGAAACACCATATATTTT
CDR3: CASSMLVSGNTIYF

J: TRBJ2-3
size: .
D: .
V: TRBV30
DNA: TGTGCCTGGAGTGTACCATCGGGAGGCACAGATACGCAGTATTTT
CDR3: CAWSVPSGGTDTQYF

J: TRBJ1-1
size: many
D: .
V: TRBV27
DNA: TGTGCCAGCAGTCCAAGGGACACTTTGAACACTGAAGCTTTCTTT
CDR3: CASSPRDTLNTEAFF

J: TRBJ2-1
size: few
D: .
V: TRBV27
DNA: TGTGCCAGCAGTTTAACGGCAGGGGGGGGCTCCTACAATGAGCAGTTCTTC
CDR3: CASSLTAGGGSYNEQFF

J: TRBJ2-3
size: many
D: .
V: TRBV13
DNA: TGTGCCAGCCAACTTAGCACAGATACGCAGTATTTT
CDR3: CASQLSTDTQYF

J: TRBJ2-3
size: few
D: TRBD2
V: TRBV10-1
DNA: TGCGCCAGCAGCGCGGGGGGGTTCACAGATACGCAGTATTTT
CDR3: CASSAGGFTDTQYF

J: TRBJ2-7
size: .
D: .
V: TRBV20-1
DNA: TGCAGTGCTACTCAACAAAGTAGACACTACGAGCAGTACTTC
CDR3: CSATQQSRHYEQYF

J: TRBJ2-5
size: many
D: TRBD2
V: TRBV10-3
DNA: TGTGCCATCAGCCCCTCTAGCGGGAGAACACAAGAGACCCAGTACTTC
CDR3: CAISPSSGRTQETQYF

J: TRBJ2-3
size: .
D: .
V: TRBV7-8
DNA: TGTGCCAGCCGGGTAGCGGAAAGCACAGATACGCAGTATTTT
CDR3: CASRVAESTDTQYF

J: TRBJ1-2
size: many
D: TRBD1
V: TRBV9
DNA: TGTGCCAGCAGCGGGACAGGCCCTAACTATGGCTACACCTTC
CDR3: CASSGTGPNYGYTF

J: TRBJ2-7
size: few
D: .
V: TRBV11-2
DNA: TGTGCCAGCAGCTTCGGTAGCGGCGTCTACGAGCAGTACTTC
CDR3: CASSFGSGVYEQYF

J: TRBJ2-3
size: .
D: .
V: TRBV5-1
DNA: TGCGCCAGCAGCGTCAGGGACGCAGATACGCAGTATTTT
CDR3: CASSVRDADTQYF

J: TRBJ2-7
size: few
D: TRBD1
V: TRBV9
DNA: TGTGCCAGCAGCGACACGACCGGGACAGGGGGCGTCGCGCAGTACTTC
CDR3: CASSDTTGTGGVAQYF

J: TRBJ1-6
size: .
D: TRBD1
V: TRBV6-9
DNA: TGTGCCAGCACTTACTTAAGGGGGCGAGACTATAATTCACCCCTCCACTTT
CDR3: CASTYLRGRDYNSPLHF